The 23 T cell receptor beta chains presented below share a single source sample, sequenced in a study of shared clonotypes between healthy human individuals. The method was immunoSEQ multiplex PCR; TCRdb's version includes in-frame clones alone and lacks a portion of them. The repertoire has roughly 410,000 clones, around 96% of them found once; the top ten carry 0.32%. The sequenced sample consisted of memory CD8+ T cells sorted from blood. Subset specified: CD45RO+ cells pooled with CCR7-negative TemRA cells. The receptors originated from a man in his thirties or forties in good health.

The chain has TRBV10-1 and TRBJ2-3; D is perhaps TRBD2 (6 bases). CDR1 and CDR2 from the germline V gene are WNHNN and SYGVQD (reference sequence). CDR3 length: 14 amino acids. Deletions cut 6 bases from V and 3 bases from J, with 13 bases between. CDR3 in DNA: TGCGCCAGCAGGGGGGGAGATTGGACAGATACGCAGTATTTT. It translates to CASRGGDWTDTQYF.

The rearrangement joins TRBV6-6 to TRBJ1-4; D perhaps matches TRBD1 (5 bases). CDR3 length: 13 amino acids. V was clipped by 5 bases and J by 11 bases, with 15 bases between them. Germline CDR1 and CDR2: MNHNY and SVGAGI (reference sequence). Here the CDR3 DNA reads TGTGCCAGCAGTAGGGAGGGGCAGTGGAAACTGTTTTTT. It translates to CASSREGQWKLFF.

This clone was seen just once. The V and J genes are TRBV7-9 and TRBJ2-1, with 10 positions matching TRBD1. The germline V gene has CDR1 SEHNR and CDR2 FQNEAQ (reference sequence). The length of the CDR3 is 15 residues. After removal of 5 bases from V and 4 bases from J, the junction contained 5 bases not matched to a gene. The CDR3 sequence: CASSPGTGAYNEQFF. In DNA, the CDR3 is TGTGCCAGCAGCCCCGGGACAGGGGCTTACAATGAGCAGTTCTTC.

The V gene is TRBV19, the J gene TRBJ2-7; 7 bases match TRBD2. Germline V gene data show CDR1 as LNHDA and CDR2 as SQIVND (reference sequence). CDR3 length equals 13 residues. V was clipped by 6 bases and J by 0 bases; unmatched bases: 2. This chain's CDR3 is CASRLASSYEQYF. Written as DNA, the CDR3 is TGTGCCAGTAGACTAGCGAGCTCCTACGAGCAGTACTTC.

The V gene is TRBV5-1, the J gene TRBJ2-7; TRBD2 matches at 15 bases. Germline CDR1 and CDR2: SGHRS and YFSETQ. The CDR3 is 18 amino acids. Trimming at V came to 0 bases and at J to 4 bases, leaving 8 bases not matched to a gene. CDR3: CASSLAGTSGRSLYEQYF. CDR3 DNA: TGCGCCAGCAGCTTGGCCGGGACTAGCGGGAGGTCCTTATACGAGCAGTACTTC.

The CDR3 coding sequence is TGTGCCAGCAGCTTTTTCGTCCAGGGGGCAGGAAATGAAAAACTGTTTTTT. Residues: CASSFFVQGAGNEKLFF. J is TRBJ1-4 and V is TRBV5-8; 8 positions match TRBD1. Germline values: CDR1 SGHTS, CDR2 YDEGEE. The trim removed 2 bases at V and 5 bases at J, leaving 11 bases unmatched. The CDR3 extends over 17 amino acids.

This sequence joins TRBV10-3 and TRBJ1-1; 7 bases match TRBD1. CDR1 is ENHRY, CDR2 SYGVKD, per germline. V gave up 6 bases and J gave up 4 bases; unmatched junction bases: 11. This CDR3 region has 15 residues. CDR3 nucleotide sequence: TGTGCCATCAGGGGGGGGACAGCAATCAGCACTGAAGCTTTCTTT. Translating it yields CAIRGGTAISTEAFF.

This clone was seen just once. The genes are TRBV2 and TRBJ2-1; D gene ambiguous. Trimming removed 6 bases at V and 7 bases at J, with 10 bases between. CDR1 and CDR2 (germline): SNHLY, FYNNEI. CDR3 length equals 12 residues. The CDR3 sequence is CASRPRRNEQFF. CDR3 coding DNA: TGTGCCAGCAGACCCCGAAGGAATGAGCAGTTCTTC.

V gene TRBV5-8 combines with J gene TRBJ2-5; the match to TRBD1 covers 9 bases. The trim removed 4 bases at V and 3 bases at J, leaving 10 bases unmatched. Germline CDR1 and CDR2: SGHTS and YDEGEE. This CDR3 contains 16 residues. In DNA, the CDR3 is TGTGCCAGCAGCATAGGAAGGACAGGGGTCGAAGAGACCCAGTACTTC. Protein sequence: CASSIGRTGVEETQYF.

This chain joins TRBV29-1 and TRBJ2-7; the match to TRBD1 covers 7 bases. This CDR3 spans 12 amino acids. V lost 6 bases and J lost 3; bases outside the gene matches: 5. The germline CDR1 and CDR2 sequences are SQVTM and ANQGSEA. The CDR3 here is CSVAGGVYEQYF. CDR3 nucleotide sequence: TGCAGCGTGGCAGGGGGAGTCTACGAGCAGTACTTC.

The gene calls are TRBV6-6 and TRBJ2-1, with 9 nucleotides matching TRBD1. The CDR3 spans 14 residues. The trim removed 9 bases at V and 7 bases at J, leaving 10 bases unmatched. The germline V gene encodes CDR1 MNHNY and CDR2 SVGAGI (reference sequence). The CDR3 DNA sequence: TGTGCCAGTGGGGGTCGGGACAGGGTAAATGAGCAGTTCTTC. Translating it yields CASGGRDRVNEQFF.

The J gene is TRBJ2-7, the V gene TRBV6-1, with D possibly being TRBD1 (6 bases). With 8 bases removed from V and 3 bases from J, the gap between germline ends came to 11 bases. Germline V CDR1 and CDR2: MNHNS, SASEGT. This CDR3 has 12 residues. CDR3: CASGDRNYEQYF. Written as DNA, the CDR3 is TGTGCCAGCGGCGACAGGAACTACGAGCAGTACTTC.

The chain has TRBV10-3 and TRBJ1-1, with TRBD1 identical over 8 bases. The CDR3 totals 13 residues. CDR1 ENHRY and CDR2 SYGVKD come from the germline V gene. Trimming removed 6 bases from V and 3 bases from J; junction bases left unmatched: 3. In DNA form, the CDR3 reads TGTGCCATCAGCTCGACAGGGGACACTGAAGCTTTCTTT. Translated: CAISSTGDTEAFF.

The chain couples TRBV4-1 to TRBJ1-2; D remains ambiguous. The V and J ends lost 1 base and 2 bases respectively, with 2 bases between them. Germline lookup yields CDR1 MGHRA and CDR2 YSYEKL. The CDR3 runs to 12 residues. CDR3 nucleotides: TGCGCCAGCAGCCAAGCGAACTATGGCTACACCTTC. Translated: CASSQANYGYTF.

V and J are TRBV19 and TRBJ1-5; possibly TRBD1 for D (5 bases). Germline CDR1 and CDR2: LNHDA and SQIVND (reference sequence). With 1 base removed from V and 3 bases from J, the gap between germline ends came to 10 bases. This CDR3 contains 15 residues. CDR3 in amino acids: CASSIADSANQPQHF. Written as DNA, the CDR3 is TGTGCCAGTAGTATAGCTGACAGCGCCAATCAGCCCCAGCATTTT.

This chain links TRBV5-4 with TRBJ2-3, with D possibly matching TRBD1 (6 bases). CDR1 and CDR2 from the germline V gene are SGHNT and YYREEE (reference sequence). The CDR3 contains 15 residues. Trimming cost V 4 bases and J 5 bases, with 17 bases left between them. CDR3 sequence reads: CASSRGTGQGDTQYF. The DNA of the CDR3 is TGTGCCAGCAGCCGGGGTACAGGGCAGGGAGATACGCAGTATTTT.

This chain joins TRBV6-6 and TRBJ2-7; D not resolved. CDR1 and CDR2 (germline): MNHNY, SVGAGI (reference sequence). The CDR3 is 10 amino acids. Trimming shortened V by 8 bases and J by 6 bases, and 8 bases separated the two germline ends. CDR3 amino acids: CASYGVEQYF. In DNA form, the CDR3 reads TGTGCCAGCTATGGGGTCGAGCAGTACTTC.

This chain uses TRBV27 with TRBJ2-7; the match to TRBD1 covers 10 bases. Losses at the gene ends were 2 bases for V and 3 bases for J; bases not matched to a gene: 7. This CDR3 is 16 amino acids long. Germline values: CDR1 MNHEY, CDR2 SMNVEV (reference sequence). This CDR3 is CASSLKGDRGNYEQYF. CDR3 nucleotides: TGTGCCAGCAGTTTAAAAGGGGACAGGGGTAACTACGAGCAGTACTTC.

The gene calls are TRBV5-1 and TRBJ2-1; a weak D match, TRBD2 (5 bases). There are 15 residues in the CDR3. The V gene's germline CDR1 is SGHRS and CDR2 YFSETQ. Trimming pared 6 bases from V and 4 bases from J, leaving 17 bases between. The CDR3 loop reads CASTPERQTYNEQFF. CDR3 nucleotide sequence: TGCGCCAGCACCCCGGAGCGGCAGACTTACAATGAGCAGTTCTTC.

The chain carries TRBV29-1 and TRBJ2-1; D is perhaps TRBD2 (6 bases). Trimming removed 5 bases at V and 4 bases at J, with 15 bases between. The CDR3 is 14 residues long. Germline loops: CDR1 SQVTM, CDR2 ANQGSEA. The CDR3: CSVHRGLPYNEQFF. CDR3 sequence (DNA): TGCAGCGTTCATCGGGGACTGCCATACAATGAGCAGTTCTTC.

The chain links TRBV28 to TRBJ2-7; 7 bases are shared with TRBD2. CDR3 size: 15 residues. Looked up from germline, CDR1 is MDHEN and CDR2 is SYDVKM. Unmatched junction bases numbered 15, after V lost 6 bases and J lost 7 bases. The CDR3 nucleotides are TGTGCCAGCAGCCCCTTGGGCGGGAGAGAGGGGGAGCAGTACTTC. Residues: CASSPLGGREGEQYF.

V gene TRBV7-9 combines with J gene TRBJ2-2, with D maybe TRBD2 (6 bases). Germline CDR1 SEHNR, CDR2 FQNEAQ (reference sequence). This CDR3 has 15 amino acids. V was shortened by 5 bases and J by 3 bases, with 13 bases between the two germline ends. The CDR3 loop is CASSRRELYTGELFF. DNA of the CDR3: TGTGCCAGCAGCCGACGGGAGTTGTACACCGGGGAGCTGTTTTTT.

The chain combines TRBV4-2 with TRBJ2-7, with 10 positions matching TRBD1. The germline V gene encodes CDR1 LGHNA and CDR2 YNFKEQ. The length of the CDR3 is 16 residues. V trimming: 3 bases; J trimming: 3 bases; junction bases outside the gene matches: 8. The chain's CDR3 is CASSHDAGTGVYEQYF. The CDR3 region has the DNA TGTGCCAGCAGCCACGATGCCGGGACAGGGGTCTACGAGCAGTACTTC.